Listed below are T cell receptor beta chains from one sample, sequenced in a study of early T cells in non-severe SARS-CoV-2 infection. TCRdb reprocessed the 5' RACE reads via MiXCR and lists one record per CDR3 protein. The top ten hold under 4.5% of the sample, which has some 82,000 distinct CDR3 sequences, roughly 12% seen once. Sequenced material: whole blood, taken at baseline. These receptors came from an adult who was a healthcare worker with PCR-confirmed SARS-CoV-2 infection or an uninfected control (not recorded which). Both conserved end residues are part of each CDR3. D genes are given only for firm matches. Part of the rows lack a size; the others show once, few, many or a class for expanded clones.

v_call: TRBV7-9; d_call: NA; j_call: TRBJ2-7; clone_size: many; cdr3_nt: TGTGCCAGCAGCTTAGCAGGGCACGATGAGCAGTACTTC; cdr3_aa: CASSLAGHDEQYF
v_call: TRBV18; d_call: NA; j_call: TRBJ2-7; clone_size: few; cdr3_nt: TGTGCCAGCTCACCGACAGGCTACTACGAGCAGTACTTC; cdr3_aa: CASSPTGYYEQYF
v_call: TRBV11-2; d_call: NA; j_call: TRBJ1-2; clone_size: many; cdr3_nt: TGTGCCAGCAGCCCGAGTCAGGGACCGGGTGGCTACACCTTC; cdr3_aa: CASSPSQGPGGYTF
v_call: TRBV11-3; d_call: TRBD2; j_call: TRBJ2-3; clone_size: few; cdr3_nt: TGTGCCAGCAGTGGTAGCGGGAGGGACACAGATACGCAGTATTTT; cdr3_aa: CASSGSGRDTDTQYF
v_call: TRBV12-3/TRBV12-4; d_call: NA; j_call: TRBJ2-7; clone_size: NA; cdr3_nt: TGTGCCAGCACCCTTCGGTCGGGAAAGTTGGACGAGCAGTACTTC; cdr3_aa: CASTLRSGKLDEQYF
v_call: TRBV18; d_call: NA; j_call: TRBJ1-3; clone_size: NA; cdr3_nt: TGTGCCAGCTCACCAGGCAGTGGAAACACCATATATTTT; cdr3_aa: CASSPGSGNTIYF
v_call: TRBV15; d_call: TRBD1; j_call: TRBJ2-3; clone_size: few; cdr3_nt: TGTGCCACCAGCAGACCGGGACAGCCGATGGGCGCAGATACGCAGTATTTT; cdr3_aa: CATSRPGQPMGADTQYF
v_call: TRBV14; d_call: NA; j_call: TRBJ2-3; clone_size: NA; cdr3_nt: TGTGCCAGCAGCTCAGAAGTATACACAGATACGCAGTATTTT; cdr3_aa: CASSSEVYTDTQYF
v_call: TRBV12-3/TRBV12-4; d_call: TRBD2; j_call: TRBJ2-7; clone_size: NA; cdr3_nt: TGTGCCAGCAGTCCCCAGTCGGGGGGCTACGAGCAGTACTTC; cdr3_aa: CASSPQSGGYEQYF
v_call: TRBV6-6; d_call: TRBD1; j_call: TRBJ1-2; clone_size: NA; cdr3_nt: TGTGCCAGCAGACCGGGACAGGGAGGTGGCTACACCTTC; cdr3_aa: CASRPGQGGGYTF
v_call: TRBV5-1; d_call: NA; j_call: TRBJ2-7; clone_size: many; cdr3_nt: TGCGCCAGCAGCTTCGAGCCGGAACTTCTGTCCTACGAGCAGTACTTC; cdr3_aa: CASSFEPELLSYEQYF
v_call: TRBV11-1; d_call: NA; j_call: TRBJ1-1; clone_size: NA; cdr3_nt: TGTGCCAGCAGCTTAGGGGGATCAGGAGCTTTCTTT; cdr3_aa: CASSLGGSGAFF
v_call: TRBV20-1; d_call: NA; j_call: TRBJ1-1; clone_size: few; cdr3_nt: TGCAGTGCTAGTCCGCTTACGAACACTGAAGCTTTCTTT; cdr3_aa: CSASPLTNTEAFF
v_call: TRBV9; d_call: NA; j_call: TRBJ2-1; clone_size: NA; cdr3_nt: TGTGCCAGCAGCTCGGGCGGAGCACCATACAATGAGCAGTTCTTC; cdr3_aa: CASSSGGAPYNEQFF
v_call: TRBV5-6; d_call: NA; j_call: TRBJ1-6; clone_size: few; cdr3_nt: TGTGCCAGCAGCTTGGGGACAGAGCTCCACTTT; cdr3_aa: CASSLGTELHF
v_call: TRBV12-3/TRBV12-4; d_call: NA; j_call: TRBJ2-3; clone_size: NA; cdr3_nt: TGTGCCAGCAGCGAGGCGGATACGCAGTATTTT; cdr3_aa: CASSEADTQYF
v_call: TRBV5-6; d_call: TRBD1; j_call: TRBJ2-3; clone_size: NA; cdr3_nt: TGTGCCAGCAGCTTCCAGACAGGGGGGACAGATACGCAGTATTTT; cdr3_aa: CASSFQTGGTDTQYF
v_call: TRBV30; d_call: NA; j_call: TRBJ1-2; clone_size: NA; cdr3_nt: TGTGCCTGGAATGCAAATGGCGGTAACTATGGCTACACCTTC; cdr3_aa: CAWNANGGNYGYTF
v_call: TRBV20-1; d_call: TRBD1; j_call: TRBJ1-5; clone_size: many; cdr3_nt: TGCAGTGCTAGAGCCGCCAGGGGGGACCAGCCCCAGCATTTT; cdr3_aa: CSARAARGDQPQHF
v_call: TRBV7-3; d_call: NA; j_call: TRBJ2-1; clone_size: NA; cdr3_nt: TGTGCCAGCAGCCCAGGCCAGCAGTACAATGAGCAGTTCTTC; cdr3_aa: CASSPGQQYNEQFF
v_call: TRBV2; d_call: NA; j_call: TRBJ1-1; clone_size: NA; cdr3_nt: TGTGCCAGCAGGGAGACCTTACCAGCGAACACTGAAGCTTTCTTT; cdr3_aa: CASRETLPANTEAFF
v_call: TRBV7-9; d_call: NA; j_call: TRBJ1-1; clone_size: NA; cdr3_nt: TGTGCCAGCAGTCCTGGCGGGAGGGAGAGCTTGAAAGCTTTCTTT; cdr3_aa: CASSPGGRESLKAFF
v_call: TRBV6-6; d_call: TRBD2; j_call: TRBJ2-5; clone_size: NA; cdr3_nt: TGTGCCAGCAGTTTCCGAAGGACTAGCGGGGGGTGGGAGACCCAGTACTTC; cdr3_aa: CASSFRRTSGGWETQYF
v_call: TRBV20-1; d_call: NA; j_call: TRBJ2-3; clone_size: many; cdr3_nt: TGCAGTGCTAGGACATCTAGCACAGATACGCAGTATTTT; cdr3_aa: CSARTSSTDTQYF
v_call: TRBV28; d_call: NA; j_call: TRBJ1-6; clone_size: NA; cdr3_nt: TGTGCCAGCAATCCCGGGGTTAGCTCCTATAATTCACCCCTCCACTTT; cdr3_aa: CASNPGVSSYNSPLHF
v_call: TRBV20-1; d_call: NA; j_call: TRBJ2-3; clone_size: many; cdr3_nt: TGCAGTGCCGGCCGCCCAGATACGCAGTATTTT; cdr3_aa: CSAGRPDTQYF
v_call: TRBV20-1; d_call: NA; j_call: TRBJ1-2; clone_size: many; cdr3_nt: TGCAGTGCTAGGGCTAATCCTGGGGTCAACTATGGCTACACCTTC; cdr3_aa: CSARANPGVNYGYTF
v_call: TRBV7-2; d_call: NA; j_call: TRBJ1-2; clone_size: many; cdr3_nt: TGTGCCAGCAGCTTAGATAGCTATGGCTACACCTTC; cdr3_aa: CASSLDSYGYTF
v_call: TRBV11-3; d_call: NA; j_call: TRBJ2-7; clone_size: NA; cdr3_nt: TGTGCCAGCAGCTTAGATAGCAGCGAGCAGTACTTC; cdr3_aa: CASSLDSSEQYF
v_call: TRBV13; d_call: NA; j_call: TRBJ2-3; clone_size: many; cdr3_nt: TGTGCCAGCAGCTTTCGGGGCAGCCGAACGCAGTATTTT; cdr3_aa: CASSFRGSRTQYF
v_call: TRBV3-1; d_call: NA; j_call: TRBJ2-3; clone_size: few; cdr3_nt: TGTGCCAGCAGCCAAGAGGAAGGAGCGGGTGGGACGCAGTATTTT; cdr3_aa: CASSQEEGAGGTQYF
v_call: TRBV28; d_call: NA; j_call: TRBJ1-3; clone_size: NA; cdr3_nt: TGTGCCAGCAGTGAAGGAGTTGGAAACACCATATATTTT; cdr3_aa: CASSEGVGNTIYF
v_call: TRBV7-9; d_call: NA; j_call: TRBJ1-4; clone_size: NA; cdr3_nt: TGTGCCAGCAGCTCTAAATTTGGTGGTAATGAAAAACTGTTTTTT; cdr3_aa: CASSSKFGGNEKLFF
v_call: TRBV16; d_call: NA; j_call: TRBJ2-7; clone_size: NA; cdr3_nt: TGTGCCAGCAGCCAATCACTGCTCGGGGGCGAGCAGTACTTC; cdr3_aa: CASSQSLLGGEQYF
v_call: TRBV10-1; d_call: TRBD2; j_call: TRBJ2-3; clone_size: NA; cdr3_nt: TGCGCCAGCAGTTCCAAAGCGGGGCTAGCGGGGGCCGTCACAGATACGCAGTATTTT; cdr3_aa: CASSSKAGLAGAVTDTQYF
v_call: TRBV9; d_call: TRBD2; j_call: TRBJ2-1; clone_size: NA; cdr3_nt: TGTGCCAGCAGCGGAGCGGGAGGATTAAATGAGCAGTTCTTC; cdr3_aa: CASSGAGGLNEQFF
v_call: TRBV6-1; d_call: NA; j_call: TRBJ2-1; clone_size: few; cdr3_nt: TGTGCCAGCAGTCCAGGGACATACGGGGAGAATGAGCAGTTCTTC; cdr3_aa: CASSPGTYGENEQFF
v_call: TRBV25-1; d_call: TRBD1; j_call: TRBJ1-4; clone_size: few; cdr3_nt: TGTGCCAGCAGTGTGGGACAGGGGGCACAAACAACTAATGAAAAACTGTTTTTT; cdr3_aa: CASSVGQGAQTTNEKLFF
v_call: TRBV28; d_call: NA; j_call: TRBJ2-5; clone_size: NA; cdr3_nt: TGTGCCAGCAGTTTAGGCCAGCAAGAGACCCAGTACTTC; cdr3_aa: CASSLGQQETQYF
v_call: TRBV6-5; d_call: NA; j_call: TRBJ1-1; clone_size: NA; cdr3_nt: TGTGCCAGCACCCGGGGAGGTTCAGGCGGAACTGAAGCTTTCTTT; cdr3_aa: CASTRGGSGGTEAFF
v_call: TRBV6-6; d_call: TRBD1; j_call: TRBJ2-7; clone_size: many; cdr3_nt: TGTGCCAGCAGCTCCGGGACAGGGCTACCCGAGCAGTACTTC; cdr3_aa: CASSSGTGLPEQYF
v_call: TRBV19; d_call: NA; j_call: TRBJ2-1; clone_size: NA; cdr3_nt: TGTGCCAGTAGTAATAACTACAATGAGCAGTTCTTC; cdr3_aa: CASSNNYNEQFF
v_call: TRBV19; d_call: NA; j_call: TRBJ2-3; clone_size: few; cdr3_nt: TGTGCCAGTCGACAGACGGGCACAGATACGCAGTATTTT; cdr3_aa: CASRQTGTDTQYF
v_call: TRBV12-3/TRBV12-4; d_call: TRBD2; j_call: TRBJ2-3; clone_size: once; cdr3_nt: TGTGCCAGCAGTCCCCCCCAAAGCGGGAGGACAGATACGCAGTATTTT; cdr3_aa: CASSPPQSGRTDTQYF
v_call: TRBV7-2; d_call: TRBD1; j_call: TRBJ1-2; clone_size: NA; cdr3_nt: TGTGCCAGCAGCTTTTCTGACAGGGGCCCCTATGGCTACACCTTC; cdr3_aa: CASSFSDRGPYGYTF
v_call: TRBV5-1; d_call: NA; j_call: TRBJ2-5; clone_size: NA; cdr3_nt: TGCGCCAGCAGCTTGGAAGGGTCAAGAGAGACCCAGTACTTC; cdr3_aa: CASSLEGSRETQYF
v_call: TRBV7-6; d_call: NA; j_call: TRBJ1-1; clone_size: few; cdr3_nt: TGTGCCAGCAGCCTCCTGTACAGAGAAGCTTTCTTT; cdr3_aa: CASSLLYREAFF
v_call: TRBV11-2; d_call: NA; j_call: TRBJ2-7; clone_size: many; cdr3_nt: TGTGCCAGCAGCTTAGGACTTATCTACGAGCAGTACTTC; cdr3_aa: CASSLGLIYEQYF